The table lists the clone carrying this T cell receptor beta chain with a few counts. This CDR3 comprises 16 residues. Unmatched junction bases numbered 10, after V lost 3 bases and J lost 4 bases. Germline V CDR1 and CDR2: LGHNA, YNFKEQ. A second PCR, run for roughly 7 to 12 cycles, used a sample-barcoded 5' primer plus a J-beta primer mix. TCRdb reprocessed the 5' RACE reads with MiXCR, giving one entry per CDR3 protein. This sample has approximately 800,000 distinct CDR3 sequences, with about half found just once. The sample originates from a study of blood T cells in healthy people across ages. V is TRBV4-2 and J is TRBJ2-7; 9 bases map to TRBD2. This receptor was taken from a man older than 75 in good health. Sequencing was carried out using blood. The CDR3 is CASSQEGLAEIYEQYF. The CDR3 nucleotides are TGTGCCAGCAGCCAGGAGGGACTAGCAGAGATATACGAGCAGTACTTC.